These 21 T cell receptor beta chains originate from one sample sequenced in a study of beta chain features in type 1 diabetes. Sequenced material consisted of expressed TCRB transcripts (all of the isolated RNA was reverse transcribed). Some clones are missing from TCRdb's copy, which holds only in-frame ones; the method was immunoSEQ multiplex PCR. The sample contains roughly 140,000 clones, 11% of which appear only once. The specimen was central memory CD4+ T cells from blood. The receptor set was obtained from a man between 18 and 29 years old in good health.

For the CDR3, the DNA is TGTGCCAGCAGCCAACTAGCGGGGGGGAAGTTCTTC. Amino acids: CASSQLAGGKFF. The chain has TRBV14 and TRBJ2-1; 12 nucleotides match TRBD2. The germline CDR1 and CDR2 sequences are SGHDN and FVKESK. V lost 2 bases, J lost 14 bases, and 1 base stayed unmatched. The CDR3 consists of 12 residues.

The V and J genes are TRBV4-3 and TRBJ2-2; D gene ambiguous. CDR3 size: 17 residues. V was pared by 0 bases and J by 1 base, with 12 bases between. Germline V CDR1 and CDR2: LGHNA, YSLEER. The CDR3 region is CASSQEQRTMNTGELFF. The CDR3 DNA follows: TGCGCCAGCAGCCAAGAACAACGGACCATGAACACCGGGGAGCTGTTTTTT.

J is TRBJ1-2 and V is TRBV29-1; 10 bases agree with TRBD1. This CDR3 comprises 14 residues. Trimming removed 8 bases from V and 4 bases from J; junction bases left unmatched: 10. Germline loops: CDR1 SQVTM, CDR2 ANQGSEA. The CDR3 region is CSTSGTGVSYGYTF. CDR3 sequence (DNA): TGCAGCACTTCCGGGACAGGGGTTAGCTATGGCTACACCTTC. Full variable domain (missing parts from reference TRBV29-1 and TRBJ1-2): SAVISQKPSRDICQRGTSLTIQCQVDSQVTMMFWYRQQPGQSLTLIATANQGSEATYESGFVIDKFPISRPNLTFSTLTVSNMSPEDSSIYLCSTSGTGVSYGYTFGSGTRLTVV.

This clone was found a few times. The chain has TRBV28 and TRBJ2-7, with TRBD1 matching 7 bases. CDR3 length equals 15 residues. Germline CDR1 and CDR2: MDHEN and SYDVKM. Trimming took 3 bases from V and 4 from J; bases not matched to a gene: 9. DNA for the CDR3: TGTGCCAGCAGTTTCTGGACAGGTTGGAAATACGAGCAGTACTTC. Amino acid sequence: CASSFWTGWKYEQYF.

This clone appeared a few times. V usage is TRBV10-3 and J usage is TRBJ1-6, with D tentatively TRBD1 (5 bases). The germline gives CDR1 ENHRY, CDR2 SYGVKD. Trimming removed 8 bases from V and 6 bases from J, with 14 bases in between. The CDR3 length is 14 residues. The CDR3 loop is CAISGQALNSPLHF. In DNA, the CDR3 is TGTGCCATCTCAGGGCAGGCCCTTAATTCACCCCTCCACTTT.

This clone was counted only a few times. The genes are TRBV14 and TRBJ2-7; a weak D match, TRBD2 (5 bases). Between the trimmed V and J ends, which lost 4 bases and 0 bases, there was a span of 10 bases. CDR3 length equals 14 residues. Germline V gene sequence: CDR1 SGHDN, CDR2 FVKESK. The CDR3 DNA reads TGTGCCAGCAGCCGGACGGGGAGCTCCTACGAGCAGTACTTC. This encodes CASSRTGSSYEQYF.

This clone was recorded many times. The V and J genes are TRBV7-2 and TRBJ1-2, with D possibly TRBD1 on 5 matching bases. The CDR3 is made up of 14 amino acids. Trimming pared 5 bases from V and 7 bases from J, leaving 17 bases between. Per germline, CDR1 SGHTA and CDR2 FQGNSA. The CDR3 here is CASSLGTAFAGYTF. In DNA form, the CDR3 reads TGTGCCAGCAGCCTCGGGACGGCCTTTGCTGGCTACACCTTC.

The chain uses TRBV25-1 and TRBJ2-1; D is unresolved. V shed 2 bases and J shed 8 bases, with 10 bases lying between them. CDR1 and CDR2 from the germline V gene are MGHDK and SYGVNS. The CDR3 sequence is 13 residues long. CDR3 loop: CASSEAPVHEQFF. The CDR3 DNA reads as TGTGCCAGCAGTGAAGCCCCCGTCCATGAGCAGTTCTTC.

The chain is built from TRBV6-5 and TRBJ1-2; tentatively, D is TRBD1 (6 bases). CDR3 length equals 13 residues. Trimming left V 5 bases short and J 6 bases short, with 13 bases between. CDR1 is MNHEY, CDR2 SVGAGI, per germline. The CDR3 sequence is CASSTGWYNGYTF. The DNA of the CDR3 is TGTGCCAGCAGTACAGGGTGGTATAATGGCTACACCTTC.

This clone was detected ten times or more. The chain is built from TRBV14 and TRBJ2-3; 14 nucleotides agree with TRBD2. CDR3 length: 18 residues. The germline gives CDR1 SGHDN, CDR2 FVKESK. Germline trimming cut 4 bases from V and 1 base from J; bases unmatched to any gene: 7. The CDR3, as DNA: TGTGCCAGCAGCCCCCGACTAGCGGGGGGGAACCGCACAGATACGCAGTATTTT. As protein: CASSPRLAGGNRTDTQYF.

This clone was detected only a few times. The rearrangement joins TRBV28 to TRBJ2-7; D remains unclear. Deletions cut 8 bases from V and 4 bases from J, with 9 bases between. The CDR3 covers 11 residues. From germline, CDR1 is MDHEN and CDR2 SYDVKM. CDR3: CASRTEYEQYF. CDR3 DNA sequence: TGTGCCAGCCGTACCGAATACGAGCAGTACTTC.

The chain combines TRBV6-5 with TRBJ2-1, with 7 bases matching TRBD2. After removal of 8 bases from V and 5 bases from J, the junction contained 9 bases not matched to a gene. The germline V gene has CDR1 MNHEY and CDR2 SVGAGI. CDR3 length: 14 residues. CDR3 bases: TGTGCCAGCGGGGCGGCTAGCGGCCACAATGAGCAGTTCTTC. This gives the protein CASGAASGHNEQFF.

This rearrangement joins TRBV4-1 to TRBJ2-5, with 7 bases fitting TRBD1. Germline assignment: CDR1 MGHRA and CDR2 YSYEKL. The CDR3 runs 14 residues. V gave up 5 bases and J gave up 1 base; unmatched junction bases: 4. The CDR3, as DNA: TGCGCCAGCAGCTTGACAGGGCCCCAAGAGACCCAGTACTTC. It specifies CASSLTGPQETQYF.

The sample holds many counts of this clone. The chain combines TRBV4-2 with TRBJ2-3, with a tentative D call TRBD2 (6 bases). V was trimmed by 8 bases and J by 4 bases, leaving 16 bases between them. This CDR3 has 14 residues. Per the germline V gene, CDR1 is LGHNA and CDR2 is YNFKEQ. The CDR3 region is CASGRLGHADTQYF. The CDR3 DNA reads TGTGCCAGCGGTAGACTAGGACATGCAGATACGCAGTATTTT.

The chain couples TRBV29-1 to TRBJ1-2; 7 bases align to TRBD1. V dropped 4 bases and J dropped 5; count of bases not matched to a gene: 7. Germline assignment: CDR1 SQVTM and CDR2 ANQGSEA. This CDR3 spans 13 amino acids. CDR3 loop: CSVVDREPYGYTF. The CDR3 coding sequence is TGCAGCGTTGTCGACAGGGAACCTTATGGCTACACCTTC.

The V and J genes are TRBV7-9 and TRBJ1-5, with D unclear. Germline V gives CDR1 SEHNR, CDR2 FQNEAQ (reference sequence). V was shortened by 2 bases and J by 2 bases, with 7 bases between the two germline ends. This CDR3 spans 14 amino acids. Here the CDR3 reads CASSLIGRNQPQHF. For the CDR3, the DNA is TGTGCCAGCAGCTTAATTGGGCGCAATCAGCCCCAGCATTTT.

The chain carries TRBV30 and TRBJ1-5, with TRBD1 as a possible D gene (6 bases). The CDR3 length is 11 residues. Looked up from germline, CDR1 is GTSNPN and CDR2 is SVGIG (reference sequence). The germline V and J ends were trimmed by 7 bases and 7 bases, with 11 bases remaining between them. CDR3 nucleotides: TGTGCCTCAGAGGGGGGCCAGCCCCAGCATTTT. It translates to CASEGGQPQHF.

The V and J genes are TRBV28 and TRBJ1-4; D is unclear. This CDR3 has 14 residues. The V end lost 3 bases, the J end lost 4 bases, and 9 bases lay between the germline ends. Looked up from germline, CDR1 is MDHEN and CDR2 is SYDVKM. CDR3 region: CASSFRQINEKLFF. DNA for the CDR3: TGTGCCAGCAGTTTCCGGCAGATTAATGAAAAACTGTTTTTT.

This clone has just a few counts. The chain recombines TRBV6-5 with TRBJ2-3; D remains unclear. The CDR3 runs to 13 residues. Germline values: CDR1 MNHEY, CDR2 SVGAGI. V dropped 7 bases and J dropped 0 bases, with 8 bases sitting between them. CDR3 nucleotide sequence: TGTGCCAGCACAGGCCGGAGCACAGATACGCAGTATTTT. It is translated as CASTGRSTDTQYF.

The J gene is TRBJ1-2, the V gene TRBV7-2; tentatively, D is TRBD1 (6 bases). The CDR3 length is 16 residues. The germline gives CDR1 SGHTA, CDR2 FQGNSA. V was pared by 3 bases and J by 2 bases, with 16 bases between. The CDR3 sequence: CASSLRVAGANYGYTF. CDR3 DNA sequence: TGTGCCAGCAGCTTGAGGGTAGCAGGGGCCAACTATGGCTACACCTTC.

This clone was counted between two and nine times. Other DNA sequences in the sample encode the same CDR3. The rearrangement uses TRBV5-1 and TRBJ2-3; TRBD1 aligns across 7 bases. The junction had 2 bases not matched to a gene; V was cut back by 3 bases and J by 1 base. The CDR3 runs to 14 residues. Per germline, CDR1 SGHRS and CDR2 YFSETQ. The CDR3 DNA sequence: TGCGCCAGCAGCTCAGGACAGGGCACAGATACGCAGTATTTT. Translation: CASSSGQGTDTQYF. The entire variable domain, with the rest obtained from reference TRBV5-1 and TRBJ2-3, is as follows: KAGVTQTPRYLIKTRGQQVTLSCSPISGHRSVSWYQQTPGQGLQFLFEYFSETQRNKGNFPGRFSGRQFSNSRSEMNVSTLELGDSALYLCASSSGQGTDTQYFGPGTRLTVL.